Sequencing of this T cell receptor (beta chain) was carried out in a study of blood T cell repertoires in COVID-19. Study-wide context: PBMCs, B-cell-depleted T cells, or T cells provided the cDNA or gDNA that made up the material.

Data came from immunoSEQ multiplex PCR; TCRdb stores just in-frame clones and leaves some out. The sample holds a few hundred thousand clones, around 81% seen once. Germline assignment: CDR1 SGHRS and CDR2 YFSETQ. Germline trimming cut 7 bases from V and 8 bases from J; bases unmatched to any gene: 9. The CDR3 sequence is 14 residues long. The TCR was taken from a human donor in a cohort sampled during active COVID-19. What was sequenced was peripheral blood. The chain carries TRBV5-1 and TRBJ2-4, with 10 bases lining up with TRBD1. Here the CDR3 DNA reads TGCGCCAGCTCTCCGGGACAGGGGTGGGACATTCAGTACTTC. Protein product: CASSPGQGWDIQYF.